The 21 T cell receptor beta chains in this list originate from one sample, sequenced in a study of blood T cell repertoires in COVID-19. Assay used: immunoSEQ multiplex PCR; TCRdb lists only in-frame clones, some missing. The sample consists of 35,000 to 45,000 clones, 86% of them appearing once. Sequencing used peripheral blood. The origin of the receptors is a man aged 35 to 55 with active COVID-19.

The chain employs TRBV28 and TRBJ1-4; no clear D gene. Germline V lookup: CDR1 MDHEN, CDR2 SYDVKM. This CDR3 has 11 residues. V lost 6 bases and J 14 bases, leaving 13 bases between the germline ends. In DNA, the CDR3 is TGTGCCAGCAGCCTCTGGGGAGGTCTGTTTTTT. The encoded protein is CASSLWGGLFF.

CDR3 nucleotide sequence: TGTGCCAGCAGCCAAGATGCAGGGAGGATACCCCTCCACTTT. Amino acids: CASSQDAGRIPLHF. The J gene is TRBJ1-6, the V gene TRBV4-2; possible D gene TRBD1, 5 bases. The CDR3 sequence is 14 residues long. The germline gives CDR1 LGHNA, CDR2 YNFKEQ. Trimming cost V 0 bases and J 12 bases, with 12 bases left between them.

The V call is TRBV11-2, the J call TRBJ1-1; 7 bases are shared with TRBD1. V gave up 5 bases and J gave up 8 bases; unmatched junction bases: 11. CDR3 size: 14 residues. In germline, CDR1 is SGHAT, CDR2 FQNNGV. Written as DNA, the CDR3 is TGTGCCAGCAGCGAACAAACAGGGGTAGGAGAAGCTTTCTTT. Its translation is CASSEQTGVGEAFF.

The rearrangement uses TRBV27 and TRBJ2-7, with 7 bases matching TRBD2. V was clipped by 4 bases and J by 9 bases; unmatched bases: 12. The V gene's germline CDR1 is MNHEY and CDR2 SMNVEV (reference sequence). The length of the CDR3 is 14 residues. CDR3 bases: TGTGCCAGCAGTTCCAGTGGGAGGACGGGGGGGCAGTACTTC. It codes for CASSSSGRTGGQYF.

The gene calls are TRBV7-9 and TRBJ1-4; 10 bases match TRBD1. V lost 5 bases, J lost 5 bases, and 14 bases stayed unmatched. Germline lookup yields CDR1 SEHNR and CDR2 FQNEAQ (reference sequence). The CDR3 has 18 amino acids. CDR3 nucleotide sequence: TGTGCCAGCAGCGTCCCGGGACAGGGGTCGGGTGTGAATGAAAAACTGTTTTTT. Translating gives CASSVPGQGSGVNEKLFF.

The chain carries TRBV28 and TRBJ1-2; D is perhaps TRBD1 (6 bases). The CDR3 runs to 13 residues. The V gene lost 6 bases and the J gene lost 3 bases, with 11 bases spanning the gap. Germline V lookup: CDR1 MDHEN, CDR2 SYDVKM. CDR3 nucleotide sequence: TGTGCCAGCAGCACTCAGGGGTACTATGGCTACACCTTC. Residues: CASSTQGYYGYTF.

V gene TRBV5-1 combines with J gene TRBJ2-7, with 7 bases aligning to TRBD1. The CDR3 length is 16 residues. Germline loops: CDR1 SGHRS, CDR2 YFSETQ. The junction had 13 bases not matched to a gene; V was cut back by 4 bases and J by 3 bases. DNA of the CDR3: TGCGCCAGCAGCCCCTCCGGGACAGCCAGAATCTACGAGCAGTACTTC. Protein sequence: CASSPSGTARIYEQYF.

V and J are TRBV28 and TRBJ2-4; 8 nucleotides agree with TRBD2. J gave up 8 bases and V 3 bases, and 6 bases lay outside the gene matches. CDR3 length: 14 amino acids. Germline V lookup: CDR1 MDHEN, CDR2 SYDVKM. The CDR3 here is CASSFPGGEDIQYF. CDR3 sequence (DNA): TGTGCCAGCAGTTTCCCCGGGGGGGAAGACATTCAGTACTTC. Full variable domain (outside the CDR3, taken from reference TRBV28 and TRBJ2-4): DVKVTQSSRYLVKRTGEKVFLECVQDMDHENMFWYRQDPGLGLRLIYFSYDVKMKEKGDIPEGYSVSREKKERFSLILESASTNQTSMYLCASSFPGGEDIQYFGAGTRLSVL.

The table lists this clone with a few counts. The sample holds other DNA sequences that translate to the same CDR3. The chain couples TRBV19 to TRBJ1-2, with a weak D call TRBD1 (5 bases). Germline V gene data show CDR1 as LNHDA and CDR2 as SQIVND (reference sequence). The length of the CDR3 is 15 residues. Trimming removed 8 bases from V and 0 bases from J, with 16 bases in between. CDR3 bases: TGTGCCAGTTCCACACAGGCTTCAGCTAACTATGGCTACACCTTC. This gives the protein CASSTQASANYGYTF. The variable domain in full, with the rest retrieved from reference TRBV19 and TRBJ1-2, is DGGITQSPKYLFRKEGQNVTLSCEQNLNHDAMYWYRQDPGQGLRLIYYSQIVNDFQKGDIAEGYSVSREKKESFPLTVTSAQKNPTAFYLCASSTQASANYGYTFGSGTRLTVV.

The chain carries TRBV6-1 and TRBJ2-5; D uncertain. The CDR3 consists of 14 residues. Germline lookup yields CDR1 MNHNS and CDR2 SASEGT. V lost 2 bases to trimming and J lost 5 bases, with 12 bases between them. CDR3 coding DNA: TGTGCCAGCAGTGAACTGGCCATCGGGGAGACCCAGTACTTC. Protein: CASSELAIGETQYF.

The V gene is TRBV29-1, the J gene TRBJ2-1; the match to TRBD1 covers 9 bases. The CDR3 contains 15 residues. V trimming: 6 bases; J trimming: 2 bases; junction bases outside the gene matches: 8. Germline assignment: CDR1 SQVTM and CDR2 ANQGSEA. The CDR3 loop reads CSVYPRTGAYNEQFF. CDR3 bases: TGCAGCGTATACCCCCGGACAGGGGCCTACAATGAGCAGTTCTTC.

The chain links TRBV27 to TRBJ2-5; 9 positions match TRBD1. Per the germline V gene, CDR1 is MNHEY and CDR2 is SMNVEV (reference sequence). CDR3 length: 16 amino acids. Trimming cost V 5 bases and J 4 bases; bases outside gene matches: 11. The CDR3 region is CASSPTLGQGRETQYF. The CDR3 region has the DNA TGTGCCAGCAGTCCTACGTTGGGACAGGGACGAGAGACCCAGTACTTC.

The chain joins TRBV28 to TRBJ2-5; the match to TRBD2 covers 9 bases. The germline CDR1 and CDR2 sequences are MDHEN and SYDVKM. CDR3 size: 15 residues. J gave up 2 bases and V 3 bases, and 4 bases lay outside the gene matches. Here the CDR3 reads CASSFIAGAQETQYF. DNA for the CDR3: TGTGCCAGCAGTTTCATAGCGGGAGCTCAAGAGACCCAGTACTTC.

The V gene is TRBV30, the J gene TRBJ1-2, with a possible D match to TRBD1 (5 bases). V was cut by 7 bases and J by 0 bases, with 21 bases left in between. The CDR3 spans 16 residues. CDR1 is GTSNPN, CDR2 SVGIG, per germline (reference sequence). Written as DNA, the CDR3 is TGTGCCTTGAGAGATTGGGAGGGACTTACTAACTATGGCTACACCTTC. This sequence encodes CALRDWEGLTNYGYTF.

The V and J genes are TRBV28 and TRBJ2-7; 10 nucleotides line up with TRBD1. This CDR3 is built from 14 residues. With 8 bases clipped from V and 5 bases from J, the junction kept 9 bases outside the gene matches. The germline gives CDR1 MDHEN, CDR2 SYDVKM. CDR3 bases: TGTGCCAGCGGGATACCCGGACAGGGGGACGAGCAGTACTTC. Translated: CASGIPGQGDEQYF.

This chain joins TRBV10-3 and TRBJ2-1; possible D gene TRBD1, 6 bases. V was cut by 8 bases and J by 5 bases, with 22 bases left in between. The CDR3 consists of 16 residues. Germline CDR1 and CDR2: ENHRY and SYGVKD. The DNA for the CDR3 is TGTGCCATCCGGGGCCAACAGGGTGACGGAAACAATGAGCAGTTCTTC. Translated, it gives CAIRGQQGDGNNEQFF.

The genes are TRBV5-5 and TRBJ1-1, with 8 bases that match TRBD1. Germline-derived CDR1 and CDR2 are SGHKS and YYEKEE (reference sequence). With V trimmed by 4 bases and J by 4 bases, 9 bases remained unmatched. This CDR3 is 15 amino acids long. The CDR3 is CASSLYTQGGTEAFF. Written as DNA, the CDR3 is TGTGCCAGCAGCCTCTATACACAGGGGGGCACTGAAGCTTTCTTT.

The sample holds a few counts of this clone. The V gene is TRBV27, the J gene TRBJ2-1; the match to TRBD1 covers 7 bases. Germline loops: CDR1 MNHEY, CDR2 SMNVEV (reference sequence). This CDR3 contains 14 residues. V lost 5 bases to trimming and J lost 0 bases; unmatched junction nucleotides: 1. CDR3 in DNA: TGTGCCAGCAGTCGACAGGGCTCCTACAATGAGCAGTTCTTC. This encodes CASSRQGSYNEQFF.

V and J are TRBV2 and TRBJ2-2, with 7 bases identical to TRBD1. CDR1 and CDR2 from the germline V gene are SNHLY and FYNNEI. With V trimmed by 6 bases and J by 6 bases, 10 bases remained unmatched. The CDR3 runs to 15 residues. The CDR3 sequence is CASSETHRGPGELFF. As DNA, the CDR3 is TGTGCCAGCAGCGAAACGCACAGGGGCCCCGGGGAGCTGTTTTTT.

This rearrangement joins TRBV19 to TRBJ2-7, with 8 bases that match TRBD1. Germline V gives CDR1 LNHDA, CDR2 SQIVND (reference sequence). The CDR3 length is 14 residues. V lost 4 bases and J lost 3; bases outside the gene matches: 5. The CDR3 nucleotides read TGTGCCAGTAGTAGGACAGGGCAAATCTACGAGCAGTACTTC. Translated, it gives CASSRTGQIYEQYF.

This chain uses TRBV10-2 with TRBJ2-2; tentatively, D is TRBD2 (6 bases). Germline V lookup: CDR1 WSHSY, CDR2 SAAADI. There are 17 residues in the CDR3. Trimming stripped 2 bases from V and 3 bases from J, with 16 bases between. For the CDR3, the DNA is TGCGCCAGCAGTGAGGCGGCGGGGCACCCGGACACCGGGGAGCTGTTTTTT. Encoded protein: CASSEAAGHPDTGELFF.